Detailed here is one T cell receptor (beta chain). The V and J ends lost 8 bases and 4 bases, in that order; junction bases with no gene match: 8. Per the germline V gene, CDR1 is WSHSY and CDR2 is SAAADI. The CDR3 runs to 14 residues. TCRdb keeps only in-frame clones here, not all; method: immunoSEQ multiplex PCR. The repertoire holds about 75,000 clones, with 95% to 98% as singletons. This entry comes from a study of technical replicates of blood from a few donors. This chain uses TRBV10-2 with TRBJ2-1; TRBD2 matches at 7 bases. Sequenced sample: T cells isolated from PBMCs. This sequence was found in a human donor in good health. CDR3 sequence: CASQASGLYNEQFF. In nucleotides, the CDR3 is TGCGCCAGCCAGGCTAGCGGCTTATACAATGAGCAGTTCTTC.